This T cell receptor (beta chain) was obtained from a study of T cell changes during pregnancy in multiple sclerosis. Data came from immunoSEQ multiplex PCR; TCRdb stores just in-frame clones and leaves some out. The sample has tens of thousands of clones; about 92% are singletons. This sequence was found in a female donor with multiple sclerosis, enrolled in a pregnancy study. This specimen was peripheral blood, taken after pregnancy.

The CDR3 bases are TGTGCCAGCAGCCAAGAATCGAGCGGGGGGAGGTACAATACGCAGTATTTT. This gives the protein CASSQESSGGRYNTQYF. The V call is TRBV4-2, the J call TRBJ2-3; 9 bases are shared with TRBD2. This CDR3 is 17 amino acids long. The V gene end was trimmed by 0 bases and the J gene end by 7 bases; junction bases not matched to a gene: 11. Looked up from germline, CDR1 is LGHNA and CDR2 is YNFKEQ.